Each of the 26 T cell receptor beta chains below was sequenced from the same sample in a study of cytomegalovirus exposure and HLA in healthy donors. The PCR employed 60 Vbeta primers together with 13 Jbeta primers. TCRdb keeps only in-frame clones here, not all; method: immunoSEQ multiplex PCR. The repertoire holds roughly 150,000 clones, with approximately 71% as singletons. The sequenced material came from PBMCs. The source of these receptors is a man aged 25-45 years in good health and CMV-seropositive.

The genes are TRBV5-1 and TRBJ2-7; 8 nucleotides line up with TRBD1. Trimming took 4 bases from V and 5 from J; bases not matched to a gene: 14. This CDR3 comprises 16 residues. Germline V gene sequence: CDR1 SGHRS, CDR2 YFSETQ. This CDR3 is CASSDGQGAFGNEQYF. Here the CDR3 DNA reads TGCGCCAGCAGCGACGGACAGGGCGCCTTTGGGAACGAGCAGTACTTC.

The chain combines TRBV10-1 with TRBJ2-1; 10 nucleotides match TRBD2. Trimming removed 3 bases from V and 3 bases from J; junction bases left unmatched: 5. The germline CDR1 and CDR2 sequences are WNHNN and SYGVQD (reference sequence). The CDR3 has 16 amino acids. The CDR3 reads CASSDGTSAIYNEQFF. CDR3 sequence (DNA): TGCGCCAGCAGTGATGGGACTAGCGCCATCTACAATGAGCAGTTCTTC.

In this sample, this clone turned up a few times. The V and J genes are TRBV10-3 and TRBJ2-5; 14 bases align to TRBD2. After removal of 10 bases from V and 4 bases from J, the junction contained 11 bases not matched to a gene. CDR3 length: 16 residues. The germline CDR1 and CDR2 sequences are ENHRY and SYGVKD. CDR3 DNA: TGTGCCACCGAGTCCGGGACTAGCGGGAGCGTAGAGACCCAGTACTTC. It codes for CATESGTSGSVETQYF.

The table lists this clone with a count of one. V and J are TRBV10-2 and TRBJ1-2, with D uncertain. V was shortened by 4 bases and J by 3 bases, with 9 bases between the two germline ends. CDR3 size: 13 residues. Germline values: CDR1 WSHSY, CDR2 SAAADI. The CDR3 region is CASSAYGYYGYTF. The CDR3 region has the DNA TGCGCCAGCAGTGCTTACGGGTACTATGGCTACACCTTC.

The rearrangement links TRBV23-1 to TRBJ1-5, with unresolved D. TRBV23-1 is annotated as an ORF whose role is uncertain. The CDR3 consists of 12 residues. Trimming pared 6 bases from V and 6 bases from J, leaving 9 bases between. In nucleotides, the CDR3 is TGCGCCAGCAGGCAAAGGAGTCAGCCCCAGCATTTT. Its protein product is CASRQRSQPQHF.

V and J are TRBV7-9 and TRBJ2-1; TRBD1 matches at 9 bases. With V trimmed by 5 bases and J by 6 bases, 11 bases remained unmatched. Germline values: CDR1 SEHNR, CDR2 FQNEAQ (reference sequence). This CDR3 has 16 amino acids. Here the CDR3 reads CASSHPGTGKGNEQFF. Here the CDR3 DNA reads TGTGCCAGCAGCCACCCCGGGACAGGGAAGGGCAATGAGCAGTTCTTC.

The gene calls are TRBV7-9 and TRBJ2-7; D gene unclear. The CDR3 is 13 residues long. V dropped 1 base and J dropped 6 bases, with 10 bases sitting between them. Germline V gene sequence: CDR1 SEHNR, CDR2 FQNEAQ (reference sequence). In DNA, the CDR3 is TGTGCCAGCAGCTTAGGAGCCCACGGCGAGCAGTACTTC. This codes for CASSLGAHGEQYF.

This clone was observed once. This rearrangement joins TRBV19 to TRBJ2-5; possible D gene TRBD1, 6 bases. CDR3 size: 14 residues. V was clipped by 8 bases and J by 1 base, with 14 bases between them. Germline lookup yields CDR1 LNHDA and CDR2 SQIVND (reference sequence). In nucleotides, the CDR3 is TGTGCCAGTTCGACAGGATCTTCCCAAGAGACCCAGTACTTC. It translates to CASSTGSSQETQYF.

This sequence joins TRBV30 and TRBJ1-4; D unclear. The CDR3 loop spans 12 amino acids. The V and J ends lost 4 bases and 4 bases respectively, with 7 bases between them. Germline CDR1 and CDR2: GTSNPN and SVGIG (reference sequence). The CDR3 spells CAWTQHNEKLFF. For the CDR3, the DNA is TGTGCCTGGACACAGCATAATGAAAAACTGTTTTTT.

This chain links TRBV28 with TRBJ2-5; 9 nucleotides align to TRBD2. Germline values: CDR1 MDHEN, CDR2 SYDVKM. The CDR3 consists of 17 residues. J gave up 0 bases and V 5 bases, and 10 bases lay outside the gene matches. CDR3 nucleotide sequence: TGTGCCAGCAGTCTTTTGACTAGCGGAGCCAACCAAGAGACCCAGTACTTC. Translated, it gives CASSLLTSGANQETQYF.

This sequence joins TRBV7-3 and TRBJ1-1; TRBD1 agrees at 9 bases. The CDR3 is 12 amino acids. Per germline, CDR1 SGHTA and CDR2 FQGTGA. The V segment lost 2 bases and the J segment 8 bases; nucleotides outside the gene matches: 0. The DNA for the CDR3 is TGTGCCAGCAGCTTAGGGACAGGGGAAGCTTTCTTT. The encoded protein is CASSLGTGEAFF. The whole variable domain, filled in from reference TRBV7-3 and TRBJ1-1, reads GAGVSQTPSNKVTEKGKYVELRCDPISGHTALYWYRQSLGQGPEFLIYFQGTGAADDSGLPNDRFFAVRPEGSVSTLKIQRTERGDSAVYLCASSLGTGEAFFGQGTRLTVV.

The V and J genes are TRBV6-4 and TRBJ1-4; D remains ambiguous. Germline CDR1 MRHNA, CDR2 SNTAGT. Trimming pared 7 bases from V and 2 bases from J, leaving 20 bases between. CDR3 length: 17 residues. This chain's CDR3 is CASITFERHHTNEKLFF. The CDR3 coding sequence is TGTGCCAGCATTACGTTCGAACGACACCATACTAATGAAAAACTGTTTTTT.

This chain's CDR3 is CASSLLGQGTSTSYEQYF. As DNA, the CDR3 is TGCGCCAGCAGCTTGCTGGGACAGGGGACCTCCACCTCCTACGAGCAGTACTTC. The chain uses TRBV5-1 and TRBJ2-7; 10 bases line up with TRBD1. Germline V gives CDR1 SGHRS, CDR2 YFSETQ. Trimming removed 1 base from V and 0 bases from J; junction bases left unmatched: 10. The CDR3 sequence is 18 residues long.

The chain carries TRBV2 and TRBJ2-5; 7 bases are a match to TRBD2. This CDR3 is 16 amino acids long. Germline V lookup: CDR1 SNHLY, CDR2 FYNNEI. V was pared by 6 bases and J by 3 bases, with 13 bases of the junction left unmatched. This CDR3 is CASSPLWGREKETQYF. CDR3 nucleotides: TGTGCCAGCAGCCCTTTGTGGGGGAGGGAGAAAGAGACCCAGTACTTC.

V is TRBV27 and J is TRBJ1-5; TRBD1 is a possible D gene (6 bases). Germline lookup yields CDR1 MNHEY and CDR2 SMNVEV (reference sequence). V was pared by 4 bases and J by 0 bases, with 16 bases between. CDR3 length equals 17 residues. CDR3: CASSSKQGAYSNQPQHF. The CDR3 DNA sequence: TGTGCCAGCAGTTCAAAACAGGGAGCGTATAGCAATCAGCCCCAGCATTTT.

This chain uses TRBV6-4 with TRBJ1-1, with TRBD1 identical over 10 bases. Germline V CDR1 and CDR2: MRHNA, SNTAGT. This CDR3 has 15 residues. V shed 2 bases and J 1 base; nucleotides not matched to a gene: 1. The CDR3: CASSDRTGGNTEAFF. DNA of the CDR3: TGTGCCAGCAGTGACCGGACAGGGGGGAACACTGAAGCTTTCTTT.

J is TRBJ2-5 and V is TRBV9; 9 nucleotides line up with TRBD1. The trim removed 3 bases at V and 5 bases at J, leaving 8 bases unmatched. CDR3 length: 15 amino acids. Per germline, CDR1 SGDLS and CDR2 YYNGEE. CDR3 in amino acids: CASSADRGGEETQYF. The CDR3 DNA is TGTGCCAGCAGCGCCGACAGGGGGGGAGAGGAGACCCAGTACTTC.

This clone occurred once. The V gene is TRBV4-1, the J gene TRBJ2-4; perhaps TRBD2 as D (6 bases). V lost 1 base to trimming and J lost 1 base, with 14 bases between them. The CDR3 spans 17 residues. Germline assignment: CDR1 MGHRA and CDR2 YSYEKL. The CDR3 DNA reads TGCGCCAGCAGCCAAGGACTAGGAGCCGGGGCCAAAAACATTCAGTACTTC. Amino acid sequence: CASSQGLGAGAKNIQYF.

The chain recombines TRBV5-1 with TRBJ2-5, with 8 bases lining up with TRBD1. Near its end, the DNA agrees better with TRBJ2-7, so the J call may be wrong. Per germline, CDR1 SGHRS and CDR2 YFSETQ. The CDR3 has 14 amino acids. The CDR3 DNA reads TGCGCCAGCAGCCCACGGACAGGGAGGAACGAGCAGTACTTC. This gives the protein CASSPRTGRNEQYF.

The chain recombines TRBV19 with TRBJ1-5; 7 nucleotides match TRBD1. CDR3 length: 13 residues. With 8 bases clipped from V and 3 bases from J, the junction kept 4 bases outside the gene matches. Per the germline V gene, CDR1 is LNHDA and CDR2 is SQIVND (reference sequence). The DNA of the CDR3 is TGTGCCAGTGGGACAGCTATCAATCAGCCCCAGCATTTT. This codes for CASGTAINQPQHF.

The chain has TRBV7-6 and TRBJ2-1; tentative D call: TRBD2 (6 bases). V was cut by 5 bases and J by 7 bases, with 12 bases left in between. This CDR3 contains 13 residues. Germline-derived CDR1 and CDR2 are SGHVS and FNYEAQ. The CDR3 loop is CASSGGTANEQFF. The DNA of the CDR3 is TGTGCCAGCAGCGGGGGGACGGCTAATGAGCAGTTCTTC. Supplemented by reference TRBV7-6 and TRBJ2-1, the full variable domain reads GAGVSQSPRYKVTKRGQDVALRCDPISGHVSLYWYRQALGQGPEFLTYFNYEAQQDKSGLPNDRFSAERPEGSISTLTIQRTEQRDSAMYRCASSGGTANEQFFGPGTRLTVL.

The CDR3 is CASSITEYNSPLHF. CDR3 coding DNA: TGTGCCAGCAGCATAACAGAGTATAATTCACCCCTCCACTTT. This chain links TRBV6-5 with TRBJ1-6; D gene ambiguous. This CDR3 comprises 14 residues. The V end lost 6 bases, the J end lost 4 bases, and 10 bases lay between the germline ends. Germline V gene sequence: CDR1 MNHEY, CDR2 SVGAGI.

This chain uses TRBV30 with TRBJ1-5; 9 bases fit TRBD1. This CDR3 spans 13 amino acids. The trim removed 1 base at V and 5 bases at J, leaving 0 bases unmatched. The V gene's germline CDR1 is GTSNPN and CDR2 SVGIG (reference sequence). The CDR3 sequence: CAWSGTGDQPQHF. DNA for the CDR3: TGTGCCTGGAGTGGGACAGGGGATCAGCCCCAGCATTTT.

The V and J genes are TRBV27 and TRBJ2-7; 8 bases map to TRBD2. This CDR3 has 15 residues. Germline assignment: CDR1 MNHEY and CDR2 SMNVEV (reference sequence). With 6 bases clipped from V and 2 bases from J, the junction kept 9 bases outside the gene matches. CDR3 residues: CASRPSGGPTYEQYF. The CDR3 nucleotides read TGTGCCAGCAGGCCGTCGGGGGGGCCAACCTACGAGCAGTACTTC.

The gene calls are TRBV9 and TRBJ2-1, with 7 positions matching TRBD2. Trimming removed 4 bases from V and 0 bases from J; junction bases left unmatched: 4. The CDR3 sequence is 15 residues long. Germline V gives CDR1 SGDLS, CDR2 YYNGEE. The CDR3 DNA reads as TGTGCCAGCAGCCTACGGGAGGCCTCCTACAATGAGCAGTTCTTC. It encodes CASSLREASYNEQFF. Full variable domain (outside the CDR3, taken from reference TRBV9 and TRBJ2-1): DSGVTQTPKHLITATGQRVTLRCSPRSGDLSVYWYQQSLDQGLQFLIQYYNGEERAKGNILERFSAQQFPDLHSELNLSSLELGDSALYFCASSLREASYNEQFFGPGTRLTVL.

The chain recombines TRBV6-4 with TRBJ1-1; D call uncertain. CDR3 length: 12 amino acids. V was shortened by 2 bases and J by 10 bases, with 11 bases between the two germline ends. Germline V gene lookup returns CDR1 MRHNA and CDR2 SNTAGT. The chain's CDR3 is CASSDLASGAFF. The DNA of the CDR3 is TGTGCCAGCAGTGACCTGGCATCAGGAGCTTTCTTT.